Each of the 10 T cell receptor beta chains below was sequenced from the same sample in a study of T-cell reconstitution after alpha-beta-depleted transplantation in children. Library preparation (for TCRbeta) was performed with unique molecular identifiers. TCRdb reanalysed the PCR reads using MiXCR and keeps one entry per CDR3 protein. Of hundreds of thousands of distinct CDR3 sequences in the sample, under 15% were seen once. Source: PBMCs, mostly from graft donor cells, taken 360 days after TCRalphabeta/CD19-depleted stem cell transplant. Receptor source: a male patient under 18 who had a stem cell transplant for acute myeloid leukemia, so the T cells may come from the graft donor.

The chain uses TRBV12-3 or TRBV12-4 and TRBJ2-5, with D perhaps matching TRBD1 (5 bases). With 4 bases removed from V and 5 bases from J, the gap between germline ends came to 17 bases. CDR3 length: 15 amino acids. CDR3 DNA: TGTGCCAGCAGTTCCCAACTCACAGGAAACGAGACCCAGTACTTC. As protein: CASSSQLTGNETQYF.

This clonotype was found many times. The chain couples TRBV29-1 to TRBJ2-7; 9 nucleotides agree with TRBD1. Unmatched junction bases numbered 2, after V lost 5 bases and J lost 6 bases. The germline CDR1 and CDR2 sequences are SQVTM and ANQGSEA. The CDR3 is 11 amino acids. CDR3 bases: TGCAGCGTTTTACAGGGGGCCGAGCAGTACTTC. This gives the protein CSVLQGAEQYF.

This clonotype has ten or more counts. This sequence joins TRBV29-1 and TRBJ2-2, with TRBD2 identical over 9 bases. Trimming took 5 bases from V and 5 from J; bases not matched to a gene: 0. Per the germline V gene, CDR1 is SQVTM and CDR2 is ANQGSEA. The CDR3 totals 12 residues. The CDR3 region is CSVTSGTGELFF. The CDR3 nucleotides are TGCAGCGTTACTAGCGGGACCGGGGAGCTGTTTTTT.

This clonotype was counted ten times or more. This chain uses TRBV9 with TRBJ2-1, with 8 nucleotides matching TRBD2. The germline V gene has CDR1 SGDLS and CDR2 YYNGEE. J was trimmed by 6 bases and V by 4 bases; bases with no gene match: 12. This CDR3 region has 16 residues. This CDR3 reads CASSPRGSGTPNEQFF. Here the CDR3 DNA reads TGTGCCAGCAGCCCCCGGGGTAGCGGGACTCCCAATGAGCAGTTCTTC. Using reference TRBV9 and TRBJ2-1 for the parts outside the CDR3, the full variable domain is DSGVTQTPKHLITATGQRVTLRCSPRSGDLSVYWYQQSLDQGLQFLIQYYNGEERAKGNILERFSAQQFPDLHSELNLSSLELGDSALYFCASSPRGSGTPNEQFFGPGTRLTVL.

In DNA, the CDR3 is TGCAGTGCTGGCGGGGGTTATAGCAATCAGCCCCAGCATTTT. Amino acids: CSAGGGYSNQPQHF. The chain recombines TRBV20-1 with TRBJ1-5, with D perhaps TRBD1 (5 bases). Per the germline V gene, CDR1 is DFQATT and CDR2 is SNEGSKA (reference sequence). The germline V and J ends were trimmed by 5 bases and 0 bases, with 11 bases remaining between them. The CDR3 totals 14 residues.

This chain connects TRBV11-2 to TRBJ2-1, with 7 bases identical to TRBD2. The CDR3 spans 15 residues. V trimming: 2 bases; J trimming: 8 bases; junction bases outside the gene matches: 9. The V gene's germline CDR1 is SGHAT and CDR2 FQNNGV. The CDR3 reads CASSLSWAGADEQFF. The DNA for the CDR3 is TGTGCCAGCAGCTTAAGTTGGGCGGGAGCCGATGAGCAGTTCTTC.

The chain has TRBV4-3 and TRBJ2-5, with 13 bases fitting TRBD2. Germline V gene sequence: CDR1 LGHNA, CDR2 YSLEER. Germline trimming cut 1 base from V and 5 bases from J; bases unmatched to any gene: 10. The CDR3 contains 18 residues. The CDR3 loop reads CASSQVLAGGPWAETQYF. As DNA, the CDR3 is TGCGCCAGCAGCCAAGTACTAGCGGGAGGGCCCTGGGCGGAGACCCAGTACTTC.

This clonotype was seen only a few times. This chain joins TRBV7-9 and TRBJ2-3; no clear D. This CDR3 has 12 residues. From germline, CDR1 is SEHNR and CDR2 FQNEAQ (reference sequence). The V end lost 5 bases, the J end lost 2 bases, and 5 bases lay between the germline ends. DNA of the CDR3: TGTGCCAGCAGCGCCTTCACAGATACGCAGTATTTT. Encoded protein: CASSAFTDTQYF.

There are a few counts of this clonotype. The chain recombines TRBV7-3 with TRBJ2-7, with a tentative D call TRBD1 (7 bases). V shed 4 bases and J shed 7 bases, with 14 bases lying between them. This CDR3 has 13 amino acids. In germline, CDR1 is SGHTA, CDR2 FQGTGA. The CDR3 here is CASSYGQAGEQYF. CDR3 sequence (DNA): TGTGCCAGCAGCTACGGACAGGCGGGGGAGCAGTACTTC. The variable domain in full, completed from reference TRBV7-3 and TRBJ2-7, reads GAGVSQTPSNKVTEKGKYVELRCDPISGHTALYWYRQSLGQGPEFLIYFQGTGAADDSGLPNDRFFAVRPEGSVSTLKIQRTERGDSAVYLCASSYGQAGEQYFGPGTRLTVT.

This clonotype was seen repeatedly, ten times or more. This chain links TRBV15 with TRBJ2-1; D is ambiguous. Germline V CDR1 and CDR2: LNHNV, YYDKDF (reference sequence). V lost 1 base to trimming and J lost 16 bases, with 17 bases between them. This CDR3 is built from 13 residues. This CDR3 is CATSRAVPVAPFF. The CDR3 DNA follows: TGTGCCACCAGCAGAGCGGTCCCAGTGGCCCCTTTCTTC.